This T cell receptor beta chain derives from a study of HIV-infected patients and healthy controls. Study overall: All patients had undetectable virus after a further year of therapy, about 70% of the 16 by the second bleed.

Study conclusions and caveats: MAIT alpha-chain CDR3s were frequent in healthy controls, depleted in HIV+. HIV-infected patients and controls differed significantly in mean usage of eight alpha and eight beta V genes. Compared with controls, mean Gini indices were significantly raised in HIV-infected repertoires, possibly indicating oligoclonality.

Notes on this clonotype: Its antigen is unidentified. A library prepared for alpha chains yielded this beta chain as an off-target read; its size is of little meaning.

450 to 600 ng RNA was reverse transcribed with alpha and beta constant-region primers. Separate chain-specific third strand synthesis with multiplexing indices produced the alpha and beta libraries. One entry per CDR3 protein, called by TCRdb with MiXCR from the 5' RACE reads. The profile shows 350 to 450 distinct CDR3 sequences, around 66% of them singletons. No cell fractionation was done, so the repertoire covers all unsorted peripheral blood T cells. The CDR3 extends over 13 amino acids. From germline, CDR1 is MGHDK and CDR2 SYGVNS. Trimming cost V 6 bases and J 2 bases, with 11 bases left between them.

The sequences come from blood, collected before antiretroviral therapy. This receptor was identified in an adult with HIV infection. The chain joins TRBV25-1 to TRBJ2-7; D gene ambiguous. CDR3 sequence reads: CASSPSVAYEQYF. Written as DNA, the CDR3 is TGTGCCAGCAGCCCTTCGGTCGCCTACGAGCAGTACTTC.